This entry concerns a single TCR beta chain. It was with 60 Vbeta and 13 Jbeta primers that the PCR ran. TCRdb keeps only in-frame clones here, not all; method: immunoSEQ multiplex PCR. The sample has 150,000 to 200,000 clones, 80% to 90% seen once. V lost 6 bases and J 0 bases, leaving 11 bases between the germline ends. The length of the CDR3 is 14 residues. CDR1 is SEHNR, CDR2 FQNEAQ, per germline (reference sequence). The data are from a study of cytomegalovirus exposure and HLA in healthy donors. This chain links TRBV7-9 with TRBJ1-1; TRBD1 might be the D (5 bases). Sequencing was done on a sample of PBMCs. The receptor was isolated from a man aged 50-59 years in good health and CMV-seropositive. The CDR3 coding sequence is TGTGCCAGCAGGAAAGCAGGGATGAACACTGAAGCTTTCTTT. It codes for CASRKAGMNTEAFF. Full variable domain (outside the CDR3, taken from reference TRBV7-9 and TRBJ1-1): DTGVSQNPRHKITKRGQNVTFRCDPISEHNRLYWYRQTLGQGPEFLTYFQNEAQLEKSRLLSDRFSAERPKGSFSTLEIQRTEQGDSAMYLCASRKAGMNTEAFFGQGTRLTVV.